Below are 15 T cell receptor beta chains sequenced from a single sample in a study of blood T cells in healthy people across ages (dated by TCRdb to about 2015). Library preparation employed 5' RACE. The sequencing machine was an Illumina HiSeq 2500. The second PCR ran for roughly 7 to 12 cycles and used a J-beta primer mix along with a sample-barcoded 5' primer. TCRdb applied fastp at Q25 and MiXCR to the public reads, then kept only in-frame beta chains. Rows are unified per CDR3 protein, each entry keeping the most common DNA and genes. This sample is represented by some 640,000 distinct CDR3 sequences; approximately 49% of them were singletons. The top ten clonotypes cover 30% to 40% of the sample. What was sequenced was blood. These receptor sequences come from a woman aged 60-75 years in good health.

The CDR3 sequence is CASSFDRVGNQPQHF. The CDR3 DNA reads as TGTGCCAGCAGTTTCGACAGGGTGGGAAATCAGCCCCAGCATTTT. The chain links TRBV6-2 or TRBV6-3 to TRBJ1-5, with 7 bases identical to TRBD1. The CDR3 length is 15 residues. V dropped 4 bases and J dropped 4; count of bases not matched to a gene: 7. Germline CDR1 is MNHEY and CDR2 is SVGEGT.

The chain recombines TRBV30 with TRBJ2-1, with D possibly TRBD2 on 6 matching bases. The V end lost 5 bases, the J end lost 3 bases, and 14 bases lay between the germline ends. Per germline, CDR1 GTSNPN and CDR2 SVGIG (reference sequence). The CDR3 extends over 14 amino acids. This CDR3 reads CAWEAEGFYNEQFF. CDR3 in DNA: TGTGCCTGGGAAGCGGAGGGATTCTACAATGAGCAGTTCTTC. Using reference TRBV30 and TRBJ2-1 for the parts outside the CDR3, the full variable domain is SQTIHQWPATLVQPVGSPLSLECTVEGTSNPNLYWYRQAAGRGLQLLFYSVGIGQISSEVPQNLSASRPQDRQFILSSKKLLLSDSGFYLCAWEAEGFYNEQFFGPGTRLTVL.

This clonotype came up a few times. This rearrangement joins TRBV20-1 to TRBJ2-1, with TRBD2 matching 8 bases. The CDR3 is 14 residues long. Germline trimming cut 5 bases from V and 7 bases from J; bases unmatched to any gene: 10. CDR1 DFQATT and CDR2 SNEGSKA come from the germline V gene (reference sequence). CDR3 coding DNA: TGCAGTGCTCAGACCGGGACTAGTTGGAATGAGCAGTTCTTC. Its protein product is CSAQTGTSWNEQFF.

This sequence joins TRBV14 and TRBJ2-3; perhaps D is TRBD1 or TRBD2 (5 bases each). Germline lookup yields CDR1 SGHDN and CDR2 FVKESK. V lost 6 bases and J 3 bases, leaving 13 bases between the germline ends. The CDR3 runs to 14 residues. The CDR3 reads CASRPGWGTDTQYF. The CDR3 nucleotides read TGTGCCAGCAGGCCGGGCTGGGGGACAGATACGCAGTATTTT.

V is TRBV9 and J is TRBJ2-5; possible D gene TRBD2, 6 bases. The length of the CDR3 is 14 residues. Germline V lookup: CDR1 SGDLS, CDR2 YYNGEE. The ends were cut back, 0 bases at V and 11 bases at J, with 17 bases in the middle. Here the CDR3 reads CASSVAGLAREQYF. The DNA for the CDR3 is TGTGCCAGCAGCGTAGCCGGCCTAGCGAGAGAGCAGTACTTC.

The chain links TRBV4-1 to TRBJ2-5; 7 bases line up with TRBD1. The CDR3 is made up of 15 amino acids. Germline CDR1 is MGHRA and CDR2 is YSYEKL. J lost 4 bases, V lost 3 bases, and 8 bases had no gene match. The CDR3: CASSQATGFRETQYF. CDR3 nucleotides: TGCGCCAGCAGCCAGGCGACAGGGTTTAGAGAGACCCAGTACTTC.

The genes are TRBV30 and TRBJ2-1, with TRBD2 matching over 12 bases. The V gene end was trimmed by 0 bases and the J gene end by 7 bases; junction bases not matched to a gene: 7. Germline V lookup: CDR1 GTSNPN, CDR2 SVGIG (reference sequence). The CDR3 length is 16 residues. The DNA of the CDR3 is TGTGCCTGGAGTGTTTGGACTAGCGGGAAGAGGAATGAGCAGTTCTTC. It yields the protein CAWSVWTSGKRNEQFF.

The CDR3 region is CSVEGQTNTDTQYF. The CDR3, as DNA: TGCAGCGTTGAGGGACAGACGAACACAGATACGCAGTATTTT. V usage is TRBV29-1 and J usage is TRBJ2-3; 7 nucleotides match TRBD1. This CDR3 comprises 14 residues. V shed 3 bases, J shed 2 bases, and the junction held 5 bases outside the gene matches. In germline, CDR1 is SQVTM, CDR2 ANQGSEA.

This clonotype was detected only a few times. This sequence joins TRBV20-1 and TRBJ2-3; 7 bases agree with TRBD1. Trimming at V came to 4 bases and at J to 7 bases, leaving 8 bases not matched to a gene. From germline, CDR1 is DFQATT and CDR2 SNEGSKA (reference sequence). The CDR3 is made up of 13 amino acids. The CDR3 DNA is TGCAGTGCTACCGACAGGGTTCTCTATACGCAGTATTTT. This codes for CSATDRVLYTQYF.

The chain couples TRBV28 to TRBJ2-5, with 7 nucleotides matching TRBD1. Germline V gene sequence: CDR1 MDHEN, CDR2 SYDVKM. The J segment lost 4 bases and the V segment lost 10 bases, leaving 9 bases of the junction unmatched. CDR3 length: 13 residues. The chain's CDR3 is CAIQRRQGETQYF. The CDR3 coding sequence is TGTGCCATCCAGCGGCGACAGGGAGAGACCCAGTACTTC.

The J gene is TRBJ2-7, the V gene TRBV27, with 9 bases lining up with TRBD1. The CDR3 loop spans 16 amino acids. Germline CDR1 is MNHEY and CDR2 is SMNVEV (reference sequence). V gave up 1 base and J gave up 3 bases; unmatched junction bases: 7. The CDR3 DNA is TGTGCCAGCAGTTTATGGGGTGGGACAGGGAACTACGAGCAGTACTTC. Amino acid sequence: CASSLWGGTGNYEQYF.

The chain couples TRBV5-1 to TRBJ1-2, with 9 bases that match TRBD1. The length of the CDR3 is 17 residues. Germline V lookup: CDR1 SGHRS, CDR2 YFSETQ. With 7 bases clipped from V and 4 bases from J, the junction kept 17 bases outside the gene matches. DNA for the CDR3: TGCGCCAGCGGCCCCCGGGGCAGACAGGGGGTTCCCTATGGCTACACCTTC. Translating it yields CASGPRGRQGVPYGYTF.

J is TRBJ2-1 and V is TRBV7-9; D is unclear. With 0 bases removed from V and 9 bases from J, the gap between germline ends came to 12 bases. Germline CDR1 reads SEHNR; CDR2 reads FQNEAQ (reference sequence). CDR3 length: 14 residues. The CDR3 sequence: CASSLAGRITEQFF. CDR3 coding DNA: TGTGCCAGCAGCTTAGCCGGTCGAATCACTGAGCAGTTCTTC.

The chain combines TRBV7-6 with TRBJ2-6; 8 positions agree with TRBD1. Germline V gene sequence: CDR1 SGHVS, CDR2 FNYEAQ. V was pared by 3 bases and J by 1 base, with 8 bases of the junction left unmatched. The CDR3 sequence is 18 residues long. Here the CDR3 reads CASSFLWTGRSGANVLTF. CDR3 DNA: TGTGCCAGCAGCTTCCTGTGGACAGGGCGGTCTGGGGCCAACGTCCTGACTTTC.

This clonotype appeared a few times. The chain carries TRBV29-1 and TRBJ1-2; 7 positions agree with TRBD1. CDR1 and CDR2 from the germline V gene are SQVTM and ANQGSEA. V lost 7 bases to trimming and J lost 5 bases; unmatched junction nucleotides: 4. The CDR3 spans 11 residues. This CDR3 reads CSGDRMYGYTF. The DNA of the CDR3 is TGCAGCGGGGACAGAATGTATGGCTACACCTTC.